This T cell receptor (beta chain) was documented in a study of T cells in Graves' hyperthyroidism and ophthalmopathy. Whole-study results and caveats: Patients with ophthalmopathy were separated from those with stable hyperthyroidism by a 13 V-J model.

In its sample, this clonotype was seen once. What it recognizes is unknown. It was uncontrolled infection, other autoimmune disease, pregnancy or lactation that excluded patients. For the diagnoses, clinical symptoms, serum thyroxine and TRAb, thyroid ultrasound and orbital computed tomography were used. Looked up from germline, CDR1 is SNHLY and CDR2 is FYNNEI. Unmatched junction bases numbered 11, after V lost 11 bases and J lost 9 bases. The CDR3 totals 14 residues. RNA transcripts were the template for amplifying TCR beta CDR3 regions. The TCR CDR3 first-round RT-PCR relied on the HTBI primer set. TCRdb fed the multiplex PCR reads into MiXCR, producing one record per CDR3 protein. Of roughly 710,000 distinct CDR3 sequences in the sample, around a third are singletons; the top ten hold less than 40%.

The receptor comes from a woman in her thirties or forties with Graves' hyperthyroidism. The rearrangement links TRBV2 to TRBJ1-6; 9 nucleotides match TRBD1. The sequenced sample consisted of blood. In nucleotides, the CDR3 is TGTGCCTTTCAACGGGGACAGGGAAGTTCACCCCTCCACTTT. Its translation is CAFQRGQGSSPLHF.